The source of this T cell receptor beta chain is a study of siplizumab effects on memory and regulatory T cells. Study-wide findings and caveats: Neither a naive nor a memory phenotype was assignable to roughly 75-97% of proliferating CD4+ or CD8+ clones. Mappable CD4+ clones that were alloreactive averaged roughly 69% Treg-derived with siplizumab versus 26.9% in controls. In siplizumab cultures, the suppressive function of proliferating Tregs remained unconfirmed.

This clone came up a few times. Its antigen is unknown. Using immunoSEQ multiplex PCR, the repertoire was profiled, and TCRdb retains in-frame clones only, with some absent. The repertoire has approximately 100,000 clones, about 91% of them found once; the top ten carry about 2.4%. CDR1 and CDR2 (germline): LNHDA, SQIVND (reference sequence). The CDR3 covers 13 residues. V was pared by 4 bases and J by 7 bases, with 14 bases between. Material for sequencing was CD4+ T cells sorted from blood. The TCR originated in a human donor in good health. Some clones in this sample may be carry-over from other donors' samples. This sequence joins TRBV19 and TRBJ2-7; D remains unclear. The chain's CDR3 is CASSTATFREQYF. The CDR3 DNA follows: TGTGCCAGTAGTACCGCGACCTTTAGGGAGCAGTACTTC.